This TCR beta chain was identified during a study of blood T cell repertoires in COVID-19. The wider study: COVID-19 samples, acute and convalescent, were from the United States, Italy and Spain.

This CDR3 region has 18 residues. Germline CDR1 is SEHNR and CDR2 is FQNEAQ (reference sequence). V shed 1 base, J shed 2 bases, and the junction held 8 bases outside the gene matches. This table comes from immunoSEQ multiplex PCR, and its TCRdb copy is limited to in-frame clones, with some not included. Among approximately 49,000 clones listed, approximately 88% were seen once. This clone has just one count. J is TRBJ2-6 and V is TRBV7-9; 7 nucleotides align to TRBD1. This TCR was recovered from a man aged 50 or older with active COVID-19. The sequencing sample was made of peripheral blood. CDR3 bases: TGTGCCAGCAGCTTAGTTGACAGGGAAGGCGCTGGGGCCAACGTCCTGACTTTC. Residues: CASSLVDREGAGANVLTF.